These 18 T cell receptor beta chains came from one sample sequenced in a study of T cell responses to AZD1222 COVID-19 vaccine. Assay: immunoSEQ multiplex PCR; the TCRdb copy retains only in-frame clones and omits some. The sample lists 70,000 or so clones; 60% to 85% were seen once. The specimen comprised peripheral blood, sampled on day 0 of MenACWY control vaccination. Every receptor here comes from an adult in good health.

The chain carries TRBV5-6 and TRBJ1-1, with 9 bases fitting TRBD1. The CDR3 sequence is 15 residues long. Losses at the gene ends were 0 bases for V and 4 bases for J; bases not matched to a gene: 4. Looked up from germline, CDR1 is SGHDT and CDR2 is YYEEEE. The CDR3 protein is CASSLVGTGTTEAFF. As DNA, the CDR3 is TGTGCCAGCAGCTTGGTAGGGACAGGGACCACTGAAGCTTTCTTT.

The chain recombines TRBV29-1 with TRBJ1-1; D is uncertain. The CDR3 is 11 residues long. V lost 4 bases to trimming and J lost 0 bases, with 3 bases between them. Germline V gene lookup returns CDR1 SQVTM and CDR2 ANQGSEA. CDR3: CSVGLNTEAFF. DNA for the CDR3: TGCAGCGTTGGCCTGAACACTGAAGCTTTCTTT.

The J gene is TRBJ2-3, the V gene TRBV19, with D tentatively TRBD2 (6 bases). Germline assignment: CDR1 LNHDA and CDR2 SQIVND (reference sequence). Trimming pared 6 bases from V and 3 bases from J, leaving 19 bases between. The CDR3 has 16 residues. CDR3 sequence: CASSDRASGRTDTQYF. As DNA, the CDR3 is TGTGCCAGTAGCGATAGGGCGTCAGGGAGGACAGATACGCAGTATTTT.

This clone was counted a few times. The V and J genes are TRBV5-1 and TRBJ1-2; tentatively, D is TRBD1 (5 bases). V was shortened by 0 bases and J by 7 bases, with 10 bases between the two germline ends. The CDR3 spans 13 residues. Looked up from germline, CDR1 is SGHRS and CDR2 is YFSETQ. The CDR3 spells CASSLDGTSGYTF. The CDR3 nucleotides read TGCGCCAGCAGCTTGGACGGGACTTCTGGCTACACCTTC.

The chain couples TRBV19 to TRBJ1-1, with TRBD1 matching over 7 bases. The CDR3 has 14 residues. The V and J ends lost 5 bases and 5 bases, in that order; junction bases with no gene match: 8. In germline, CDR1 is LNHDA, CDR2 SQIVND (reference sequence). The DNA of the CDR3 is TGTGCCAGTAGTTTTCGGACAGGTACTACTGAAGCTTTCTTT. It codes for CASSFRTGTTEAFF.

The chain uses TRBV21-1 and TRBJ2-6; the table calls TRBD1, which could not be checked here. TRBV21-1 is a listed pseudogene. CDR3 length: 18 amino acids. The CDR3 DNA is TGTGCCATCAAACTTCGGGACAGCAATTACTCTGGGGCCAACGTCCTGACTTTC. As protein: CAIKLRDSNYSGANVLTF.

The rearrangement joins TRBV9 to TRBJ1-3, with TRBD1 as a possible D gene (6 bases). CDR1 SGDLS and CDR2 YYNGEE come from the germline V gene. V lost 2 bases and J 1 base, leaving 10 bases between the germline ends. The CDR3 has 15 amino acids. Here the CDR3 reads CASSVRGGSGNTIYF. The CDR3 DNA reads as TGTGCCAGCAGCGTTCGAGGGGGGTCTGGAAACACCATATATTTT.

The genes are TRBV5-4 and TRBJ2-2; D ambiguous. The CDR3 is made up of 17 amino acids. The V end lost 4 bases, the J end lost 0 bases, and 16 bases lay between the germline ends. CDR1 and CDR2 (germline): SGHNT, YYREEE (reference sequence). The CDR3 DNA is TGTGCCAGCAGCCTGCGTCCCCCAGCGACGAACACCGGGGAGCTGTTTTTT. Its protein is CASSLRPPATNTGELFF.

The CDR3 protein is CSVRDAEETQYF. The CDR3 DNA is TGCAGCGTTCGGGACGCTGAAGAGACCCAGTACTTC. The chain has TRBV29-1 and TRBJ2-5, with D perhaps TRBD1 or TRBD2 (5 bases each). Germline-derived CDR1 and CDR2 are SQVTM and ANQGSEA. The V end lost 5 bases, the J end lost 3 bases, and 10 bases lay between the germline ends. The CDR3 extends over 12 amino acids. Full variable domain (outside the CDR3, taken from reference TRBV29-1 and TRBJ2-5): SAVISQKPSRDICQRGTSLTIQCQVDSQVTMMFWYRQQPGQSLTLIATANQGSEATYESGFVIDKFPISRPNLTFSTLTVSNMSPEDSSIYLCSVRDAEETQYFGPGTRLLVL.

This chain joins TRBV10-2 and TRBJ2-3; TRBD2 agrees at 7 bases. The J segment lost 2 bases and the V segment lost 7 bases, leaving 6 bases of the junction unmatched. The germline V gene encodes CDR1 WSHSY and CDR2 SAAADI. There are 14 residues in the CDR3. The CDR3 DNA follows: TGCGCCAGCAAATCCAGCGGGAACACAGATACGCAGTATTTT. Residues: CASKSSGNTDTQYF.

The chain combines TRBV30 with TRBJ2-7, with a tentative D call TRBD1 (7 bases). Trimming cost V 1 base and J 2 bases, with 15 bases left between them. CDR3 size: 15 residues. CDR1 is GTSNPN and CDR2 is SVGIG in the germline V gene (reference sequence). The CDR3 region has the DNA TGTGCCTGGAGTGGGGGGGACAGTTCCCCCTACGAGCAGTACTTC. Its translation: CAWSGGDSSPYEQYF.

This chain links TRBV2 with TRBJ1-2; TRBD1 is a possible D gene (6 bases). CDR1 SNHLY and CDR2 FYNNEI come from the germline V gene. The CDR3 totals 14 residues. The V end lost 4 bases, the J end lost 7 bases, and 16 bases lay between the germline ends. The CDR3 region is CASSAREQGVGYTF. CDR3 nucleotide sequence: TGTGCCAGCAGTGCCCGTGAACAGGGTGTTGGCTACACCTTC.

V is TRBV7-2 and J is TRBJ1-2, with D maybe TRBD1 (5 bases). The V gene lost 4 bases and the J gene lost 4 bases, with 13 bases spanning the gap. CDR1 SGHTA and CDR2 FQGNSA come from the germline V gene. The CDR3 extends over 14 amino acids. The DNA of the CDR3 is TGTGCCAGCAGCTCCTCGATGGACACCTATGGCTACACCTTC. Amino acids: CASSSSMDTYGYTF.

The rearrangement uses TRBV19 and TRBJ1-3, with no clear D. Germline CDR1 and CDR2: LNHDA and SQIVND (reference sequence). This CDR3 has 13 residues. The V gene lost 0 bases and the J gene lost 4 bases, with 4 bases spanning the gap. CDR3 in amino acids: CASSIEPGNTIYF. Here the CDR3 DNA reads TGTGCCAGTAGTATAGAACCCGGAAACACCATATATTTT.

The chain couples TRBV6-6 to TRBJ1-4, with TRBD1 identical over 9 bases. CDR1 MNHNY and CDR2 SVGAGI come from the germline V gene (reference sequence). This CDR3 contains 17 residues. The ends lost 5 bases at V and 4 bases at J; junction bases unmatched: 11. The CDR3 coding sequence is TGTGCCAGCAGTCAGGGACAGGGAAGTTTTAGTAATGAAAAACTGTTTTTT. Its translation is CASSQGQGSFSNEKLFF.

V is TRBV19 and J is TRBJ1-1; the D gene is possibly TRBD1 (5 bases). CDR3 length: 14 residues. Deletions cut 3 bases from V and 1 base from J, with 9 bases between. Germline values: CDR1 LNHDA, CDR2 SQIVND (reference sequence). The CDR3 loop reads CASSITGTNTEAFF. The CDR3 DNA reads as TGTGCCAGTAGTATTACCGGGACGAACACTGAAGCTTTCTTT.

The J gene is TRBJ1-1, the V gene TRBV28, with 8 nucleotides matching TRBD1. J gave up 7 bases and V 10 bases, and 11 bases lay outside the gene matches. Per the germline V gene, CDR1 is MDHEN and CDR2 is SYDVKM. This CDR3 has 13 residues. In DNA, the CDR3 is TGTGCCACCATAGACAGGGGCTTTGGTGAAGCTTTCTTT. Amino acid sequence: CATIDRGFGEAFF.

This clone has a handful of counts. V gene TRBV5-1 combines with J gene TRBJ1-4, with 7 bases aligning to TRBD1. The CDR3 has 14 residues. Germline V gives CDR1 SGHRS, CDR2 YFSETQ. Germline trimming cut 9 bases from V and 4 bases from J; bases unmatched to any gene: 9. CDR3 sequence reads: CATKQGGVNEKLFF. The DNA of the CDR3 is TGCGCCACCAAGCAGGGGGGAGTTAATGAAAAACTGTTTTTT. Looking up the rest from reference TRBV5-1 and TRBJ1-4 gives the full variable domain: KAGVTQTPRYLIKTRGQQVTLSCSPISGHRSVSWYQQTPGQGLQFLFEYFSETQRNKGNFPGRFSGRQFSNSRSEMNVSTLELGDSALYLCATKQGGVNEKLFFGSGTQLSVL.